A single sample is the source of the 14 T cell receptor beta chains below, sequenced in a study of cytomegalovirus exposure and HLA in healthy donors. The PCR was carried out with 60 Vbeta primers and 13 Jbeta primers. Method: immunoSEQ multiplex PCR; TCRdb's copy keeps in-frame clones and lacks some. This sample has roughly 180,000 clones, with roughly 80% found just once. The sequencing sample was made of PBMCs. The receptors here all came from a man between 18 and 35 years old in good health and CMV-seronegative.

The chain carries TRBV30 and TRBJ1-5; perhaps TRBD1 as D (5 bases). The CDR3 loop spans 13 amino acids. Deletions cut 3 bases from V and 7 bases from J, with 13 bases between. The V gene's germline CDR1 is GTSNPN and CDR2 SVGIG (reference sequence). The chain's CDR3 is CAWSPGMRQPQHF. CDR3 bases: TGTGCCTGGAGCCCAGGGATGAGGCAGCCCCAGCATTTT. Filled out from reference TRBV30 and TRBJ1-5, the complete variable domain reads SQTIHQWPATLVQPVGSPLSLECTVEGTSNPNLYWYRQAAGRGLQLLFYSVGIGQISSEVPQNLSASRPQDRQFILSSKKLLLSDSGFYLCAWSPGMRQPQHFGDGTRLSIL.

CDR3: CASSIDPNHRTGTYGYTF. Written as DNA, the CDR3 is TGTGCCAGTAGTATAGATCCAAATCATAGGACAGGGACTTATGGCTACACCTTC. The chain has TRBV19 and TRBJ1-2, with 8 nucleotides matching TRBD1. The CDR3 loop spans 18 amino acids. The V gene end was trimmed by 0 bases and the J gene end by 5 bases; junction bases not matched to a gene: 14. Germline V gives CDR1 LNHDA, CDR2 SQIVND (reference sequence).

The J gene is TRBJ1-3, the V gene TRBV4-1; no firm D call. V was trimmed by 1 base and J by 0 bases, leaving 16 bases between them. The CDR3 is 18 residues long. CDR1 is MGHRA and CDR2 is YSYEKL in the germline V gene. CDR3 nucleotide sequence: TGCGCCAGCAGCCAAGTAGTAAGAGGGCGGCGCTCTGGAAACACCATATATTTT. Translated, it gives CASSQVVRGRRSGNTIYF.

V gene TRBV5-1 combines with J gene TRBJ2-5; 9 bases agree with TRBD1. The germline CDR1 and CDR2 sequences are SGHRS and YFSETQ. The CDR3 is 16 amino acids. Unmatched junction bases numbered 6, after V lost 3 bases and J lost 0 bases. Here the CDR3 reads CASSSRTGEYQETQYF. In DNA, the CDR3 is TGCGCCAGCAGCTCTCGGACAGGGGAGTACCAAGAGACCCAGTACTTC.

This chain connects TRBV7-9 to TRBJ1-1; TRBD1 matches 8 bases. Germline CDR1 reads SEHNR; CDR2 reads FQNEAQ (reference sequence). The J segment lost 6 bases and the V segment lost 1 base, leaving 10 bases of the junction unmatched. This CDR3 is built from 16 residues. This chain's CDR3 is CASSLGQGALGAEAFF. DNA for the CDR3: TGTGCCAGCAGCTTAGGGCAGGGGGCATTGGGGGCTGAAGCTTTCTTT.

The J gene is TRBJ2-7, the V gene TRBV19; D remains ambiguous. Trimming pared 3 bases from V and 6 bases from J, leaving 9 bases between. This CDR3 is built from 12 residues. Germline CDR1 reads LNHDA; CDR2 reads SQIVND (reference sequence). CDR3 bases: TGTGCCAGTAGTATGGGCCCCCTCGAGCAGTACTTC. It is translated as CASSMGPLEQYF.

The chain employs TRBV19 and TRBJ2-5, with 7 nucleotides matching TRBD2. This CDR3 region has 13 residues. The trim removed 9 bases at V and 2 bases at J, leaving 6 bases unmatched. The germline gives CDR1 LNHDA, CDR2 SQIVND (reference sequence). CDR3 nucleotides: TGTGCCAGCGGGGGGTCTCTTCAAGAGACCCAGTACTTC. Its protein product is CASGGSLQETQYF.

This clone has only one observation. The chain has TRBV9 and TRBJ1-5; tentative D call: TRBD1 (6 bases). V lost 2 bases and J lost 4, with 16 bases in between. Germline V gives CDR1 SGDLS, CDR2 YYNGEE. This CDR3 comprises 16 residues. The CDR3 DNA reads TGTGCCAGCAGCGTGGGGATCGGACAGCAGAATCAGCCCCAGCATTTT. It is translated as CASSVGIGQQNQPQHF.

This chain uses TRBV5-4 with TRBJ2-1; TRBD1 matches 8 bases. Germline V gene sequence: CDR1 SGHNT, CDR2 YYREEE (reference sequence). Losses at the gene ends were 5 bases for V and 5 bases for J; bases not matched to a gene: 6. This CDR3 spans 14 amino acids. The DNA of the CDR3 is TGTGCCAGCAGGTCCGGGACAGGTGACAATGAGCAGTTCTTC. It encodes CASRSGTGDNEQFF.

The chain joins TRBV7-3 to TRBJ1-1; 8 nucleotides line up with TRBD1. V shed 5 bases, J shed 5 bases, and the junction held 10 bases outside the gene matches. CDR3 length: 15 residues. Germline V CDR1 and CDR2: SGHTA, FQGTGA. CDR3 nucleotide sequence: TGTGCCAGCAGCCTTAGCGGACAGGGTTGGACTGAAGCTTTCTTT. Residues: CASSLSGQGWTEAFF.

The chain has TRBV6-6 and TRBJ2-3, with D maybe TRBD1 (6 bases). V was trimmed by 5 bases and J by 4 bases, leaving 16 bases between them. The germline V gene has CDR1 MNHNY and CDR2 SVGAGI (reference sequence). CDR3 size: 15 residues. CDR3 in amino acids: CASSPNRDTADTQYF. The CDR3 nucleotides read TGTGCCAGCAGTCCGAACAGGGACACCGCAGATACGCAGTATTTT.

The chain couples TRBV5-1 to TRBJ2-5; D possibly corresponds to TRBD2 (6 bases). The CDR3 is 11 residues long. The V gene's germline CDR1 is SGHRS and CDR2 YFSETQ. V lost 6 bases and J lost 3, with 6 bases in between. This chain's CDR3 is CASKREETQYF. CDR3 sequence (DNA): TGCGCCAGCAAGCGGGAAGAGACCCAGTACTTC. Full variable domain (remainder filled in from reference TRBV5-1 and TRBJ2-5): KAGVTQTPRYLIKTRGQQVTLSCSPISGHRSVSWYQQTPGQGLQFLFEYFSETQRNKGNFPGRFSGRQFSNSRSEMNVSTLELGDSALYLCASKREETQYFGPGTRLLVL.

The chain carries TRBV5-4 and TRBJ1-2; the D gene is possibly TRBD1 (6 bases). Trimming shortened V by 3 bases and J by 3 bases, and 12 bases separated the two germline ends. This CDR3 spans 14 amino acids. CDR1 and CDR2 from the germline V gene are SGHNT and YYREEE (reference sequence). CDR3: CASSSRGHDYGYTF. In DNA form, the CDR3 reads TGTGCCAGCAGCTCCAGGGGACACGACTATGGCTACACCTTC.

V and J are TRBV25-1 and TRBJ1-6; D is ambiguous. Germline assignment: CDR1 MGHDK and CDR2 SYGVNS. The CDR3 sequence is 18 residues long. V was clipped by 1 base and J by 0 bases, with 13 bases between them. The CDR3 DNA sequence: TGTGCCAGCAGTGAATGGTACGATAGTAGCTCCTATAATTCACCCCTCCACTTT. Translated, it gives CASSEWYDSSSYNSPLHF.